These 3 T cell receptor beta chains originate from one sample sequenced in a study of T cells in Graves' hyperthyroidism and ophthalmopathy. From RNA transcripts, TCR beta CDR3 regions were amplified. A first-round RT-PCR of the TCR CDR3 used the HTBI primer set. One entry per CDR3 protein, called by TCRdb with MiXCR from the multiplex PCR reads. The data contain about 600,000 distinct CDR3 sequences, more than 12% of them singletons. The sample was blood. The receptors come from a woman aged 45-59 years with Graves' ophthalmopathy.

This clonotype was seen only a few times. This chain links TRBV9 with TRBJ2-5, with 10 bases matching TRBD1. CDR1 is SGDLS and CDR2 is YYNGEE in the germline V gene. J was trimmed by 7 bases and V by 4 bases; bases with no gene match: 10. The CDR3 extends over 15 amino acids. CDR3 protein: CASSSEGTGVATQYF. Written as DNA, the CDR3 is TGTGCCAGCAGCTCAGAGGGGACAGGGGTCGCGACCCAGTACTTC.

This clonotype showed up many times. The rearrangement uses TRBV10-2 and TRBJ1-5; possibly TRBD1 for D (6 bases). This CDR3 has 15 residues. V gave up 4 bases and J gave up 1 base, with 11 bases separating them. Germline loops: CDR1 WSHSY, CDR2 SAAADI. The CDR3 coding sequence is TGCGCCAGCAGTGGAACAGGGAGGAGCAATCAGCCCCAGCATTTT. Translating it yields CASSGTGRSNQPQHF.

The gene calls are TRBV12-3 or TRBV12-4 and TRBJ1-5, with 8 bases that match TRBD1. V was pared by 5 bases and J by 5 bases, with 8 bases of the junction left unmatched. This CDR3 has 15 residues. The CDR3 DNA reads as TGTGCCAGCAGTAAGCCGGGACAGGCGTATCAGCCCCAGCATTTT. It specifies CASSKPGQAYQPQHF.